This T cell receptor (beta chain) was sequenced for a study of T cell repertoires in cytomegalovirus infection. The wider study: HLA-C-restricted CMV epitopes, recently identified, and well-studied HLA-B-restricted ones were used by the study. An indication of both CMV infection and matching HLA type came from public TCR beta signatures. Points from the study as a whole: The ex vivo response was dominated by HLA-C-restricted CMV-specific TCR beta clonotypes.

In its sample, this clonotype was seen a few times. Its antigen is still unknown. A single record per CDR3 protein comes from TCRdb applying MiXCR to the reads. The sample holds approximately 730,000 distinct CDR3 sequences, about 30% seen once. The CDR3 is 14 amino acids. The V gene lost 5 bases and the J gene lost 2 bases, with 12 bases spanning the gap. Germline CDR1 SGHTA, CDR2 FQGNSA. The source of this sequence is a human donor in good health (CMV status not recorded). Some clones in this sample may be carry-over from other donors' samples. The chain uses TRBV7-2 and TRBJ1-2; D uncertain. The source material was cultured PBMCs, sampled from culture after CMV antigen stimulation. The DNA of the CDR3 is TGTGCCAGCAGCCTAAGCGATCCAAACTATGGCTACACCTTC. It translates to CASSLSDPNYGYTF. The whole variable domain, remainder taken from reference TRBV7-2 and TRBJ1-2, is GAGVSQSPSNKVTEKGKDVELRCDPISGHTALYWYRQSLGQGLEFLIYFQGNSAPDKSGLPSDRFSAERTGGSVSTLTIQRTQQEDSAVYLCASSLSDPNYGYTFGSGTRLTVV.